This T cell receptor beta chain appears in the sequencing data of a study of beta chain features in type 1 diabetes. Study context: Regarding age, gender and cell yields, patients proved similar to healthy donors.

Remarks on this clone: Its antigen is unknown.

The whole isolated RNA underwent reverse transcription, so sequencing captured expressed TCRB transcripts. Sequenced by immunoSEQ multiplex PCR; TCRdb stores in-frame clones only, minus some. The sample shows approximately 730,000 clones, 10% to 15% of them seen only once. Study conclusions and caveats: Insertions at VDJ junctions were less frequent in type 1 diabetes patients. These patients also deleted more nucleotides at the same junctions. There was a moderate but significant shortening of TCRB CDR3s in all four CD4+ subsets of Type 1 diabetes patients.

This CDR3 contains 14 residues. CDR1 and CDR2 from the germline V gene are SEHNR and FQNEAQ (reference sequence). The V gene lost 2 bases and the J gene lost 1 base, with 8 bases spanning the gap. This rearrangement joins TRBV7-9 to TRBJ1-2; no firm D call. This clonotype originated in a man between 18 and 35 years old with type 1 diabetes. Sequencing was performed on naive CD4+ T cells from blood. The CDR3 region is CASSLMEINYGYTF. CDR3 DNA sequence: TGTGCCAGCAGCTTAATGGAGATTAACTATGGCTACACCTTC.